These 15 T cell receptor beta chains were sequenced from one sample in a study of graft-versus-host responses after intestinal transplantation. From the graft tissue, intraepithelial and lamina propria lymphocytes were released through processing. Libraries were prepared by immunoSEQ multiplex PCR; TCRdb keeps only in-frame clonotypes and omits some of them. The table lists 3,000 to 4,000 clones, 85% of them singletons. The sequences come from ileum tissue, collected roughly 680 days after intestinal transplant. Receptors were obtained from a human patient who received an intestinal transplant, so some T cells may come from the graft donor.

The chain uses TRBV7-2 and TRBJ2-1; D ambiguous. Germline CDR1 reads SGHTA; CDR2 reads FQGNSA. Trimming removed 2 bases at V and 8 bases at J, with 10 bases between. This CDR3 contains 13 residues. The CDR3 nucleotides are TGTGCCAGCAGCTTATACGGCCCCTATGAGCAGTTCTTC. Translating it yields CASSLYGPYEQFF.

The chain recombines TRBV5-4 with TRBJ1-2; 8 bases are shared with TRBD1. This CDR3 has 15 amino acids. V trimming: 1 base; J trimming: 4 bases; junction bases outside the gene matches: 6. The germline V gene has CDR1 SGHNT and CDR2 YYREEE (reference sequence). CDR3 sequence reads: CASSLWTGPTYGYTF. In nucleotides, the CDR3 is TGTGCCAGCAGCTTGTGGACAGGGCCGACCTATGGCTACACCTTC.

This clone turned up a few times. The chain joins TRBV6-5 to TRBJ1-6; the D is unclear. Germline CDR1 reads MNHEY; CDR2 reads SVGAGI. This CDR3 contains 15 residues. V shed 0 bases and J shed 7 bases, with 10 bases lying between them. CDR3 DNA sequence: TGTGCCAGCAGTTACTCAGGGCGTGGGAATTCACCCCTCCACTTT. It codes for CASSYSGRGNSPLHF.

This chain connects TRBV7-9 to TRBJ1-5; D is undetermined. V dropped 4 bases and J dropped 0 bases, with 13 bases sitting between them. The CDR3 runs 16 residues. Germline CDR1 and CDR2: SEHNR and FQNEAQ (reference sequence). CDR3 nucleotide sequence: TGTGCCAGCAGCTCCTTCGGCGGGAGTAGCAATCAGCCCCAGCATTTT. It encodes CASSSFGGSSNQPQHF.

This chain uses TRBV4-1 with TRBJ2-7; unclear D gene. The germline V gene has CDR1 MGHRA and CDR2 YSYEKL. The ends were cut back, 1 base at V and 4 bases at J, with 8 bases in the middle. The CDR3 is made up of 13 amino acids. DNA of the CDR3: TGCGCCAGCAGCCAAGGTACGGAATACGAGCAGTACTTC. It translates to CASSQGTEYEQYF.

This clone was detected a few times. The chain has TRBV9 and TRBJ1-2, with 7 nucleotides matching TRBD1. Germline V gene data show CDR1 as SGDLS and CDR2 as YYNGEE. This CDR3 has 14 amino acids. The V segment lost 4 bases and the J segment 6 bases; nucleotides outside the gene matches: 9. CDR3 amino acids: CASSSRGQGNGYTF. The CDR3 bases are TGTGCCAGCAGCTCAAGGGGGCAGGGGAATGGCTACACCTTC. The full variable domain, rest sourced from reference TRBV9 and TRBJ1-2, is DSGVTQTPKHLITATGQRVTLRCSPRSGDLSVYWYQQSLDQGLQFLIQYYNGEERAKGNILERFSAQQFPDLHSELNLSSLELGDSALYFCASSSRGQGNGYTFGSGTRLTVV.

This chain uses TRBV6-4 with TRBJ2-3, with 14 bases matching TRBD2. CDR1 MRHNA and CDR2 SNTAGT come from the germline V gene. V shed 0 bases, J shed 1 base, and the junction held 0 bases outside the gene matches. The CDR3 consists of 17 residues. Written as DNA, the CDR3 is TGTGCCAGCAGTGACTCGACTAGCGGGGGGGGCACAGATACGCAGTATTTT. Its translation: CASSDSTSGGGTDTQYF.

The table lists this clone with a few counts. The rearrangement links TRBV11-2 to TRBJ2-1; 11 bases are shared with TRBD2. CDR1 and CDR2 (germline): SGHAT, FQNNGV. The CDR3 totals 18 residues. J lost 3 bases, V lost 5 bases, and 12 bases had no gene match. The CDR3 reads CASSPRLAGSPNYNEQFF. The CDR3 DNA reads as TGTGCCAGCAGCCCCAGACTAGCGGGGAGCCCAAACTACAATGAGCAGTTCTTC.

This clone was observed a few times. The chain combines TRBV5-5 with TRBJ2-1; 7 positions agree with TRBD2. V was pared by 5 bases and J by 9 bases, with 2 bases of the junction left unmatched. The CDR3 spans 11 residues. In germline, CDR1 is SGHKS, CDR2 YYEKEE (reference sequence). DNA for the CDR3: TGTGCCAGCAGTTGGGGGGGTGAGCAGTTCTTC. This encodes CASSWGGEQFF.

The chain has TRBV15 and TRBJ1-4, with D unclear. The CDR3 covers 13 residues. The ends were cut back, 5 bases at V and 5 bases at J, with 9 bases in the middle. Per germline, CDR1 LNHNV and CDR2 YYDKDF (reference sequence). The CDR3 spells CATSRAKNEKLFF. The CDR3 nucleotides read TGTGCCACCAGCCGGGCGAAAAATGAAAAACTGTTTTTT.

The chain joins TRBV6-1 to TRBJ2-2; TRBD1 aligns across 10 bases. V dropped 6 bases and J dropped 7; count of bases not matched to a gene: 5. The CDR3 runs 14 residues. The germline CDR1 and CDR2 sequences are MNHNS and SASEGT. CDR3 residues: CASRPGTGVGELFF. The CDR3 nucleotides are TGTGCCAGCAGGCCGGGGACAGGGGTCGGGGAGCTGTTTTTT.

The chain couples TRBV6-1 to TRBJ1-2; 7 positions agree with TRBD1. This CDR3 contains 14 residues. The germline V gene encodes CDR1 MNHNS and CDR2 SASEGT. V was pared by 5 bases and J by 1 base, with 4 bases of the junction left unmatched. The CDR3 bases are TGTGCCAGCAGTTGGGACAGCCTTAACTATGGCTACACCTTC. Its protein product is CASSWDSLNYGYTF.

The chain couples TRBV13 to TRBJ2-1, with D tentatively TRBD2 (5 bases). Germline values: CDR1 PRHDT, CDR2 FYEKMQ (reference sequence). The V end lost 8 bases, the J end lost 1 base, and 9 bases lay between the germline ends. The CDR3 extends over 13 amino acids. The CDR3 region has the DNA TGTGCCAGCGCGACGGGGTCCTACAATGAGCAGTTCTTC. Amino acid sequence: CASATGSYNEQFF.

The chain carries TRBV7-2 and TRBJ2-5; TRBD2 matches 9 bases. Germline lookup yields CDR1 SGHTA and CDR2 FQGNSA. The CDR3 is made up of 15 amino acids. Trimming at V came to 5 bases and at J to 1 base, leaving 5 bases not matched to a gene. The CDR3 reads CASSLSGGVQETQYF. The CDR3 region has the DNA TGTGCCAGCAGCCTTAGCGGGGGCGTCCAAGAGACCCAGTACTTC.

This clone has a single count. The chain couples TRBV27 to TRBJ2-7, with 9 bases that match TRBD1. V shed 6 bases, J shed 3 bases, and the junction held 9 bases outside the gene matches. Looked up from germline, CDR1 is MNHEY and CDR2 is SMNVEV (reference sequence). CDR3 length: 15 amino acids. The DNA of the CDR3 is TGTGCCAGCAGGCCAGCCGGGACAGGGTTCTACGAGCAGTACTTC. Protein product: CASRPAGTGFYEQYF.